This is a list of T cell receptor beta chains from one sample in a study of blood T cell repertoires in COVID-19. Profiling relied on immunoSEQ multiplex PCR, and the TCRdb table lists in-frame clones only, not all of them. Of more than 55,000 clones in the sample, roughly 80% were seen once. Sequencing input: peripheral blood. Every receptor here comes from a woman over 75 with acute or convalescent COVID-19. Each CDR3 is given with its conserved first and last residue. The D gene is left open where the match is weak. Size is stated for part of the rows, as once, few or many counts, or as a class when the clone is expanded.

clone size: -; V gene: TRBV5-1; D gene: TRBD2; J gene: TRBJ2-2; CDR3 DNA: TGCGCCAGCAGACTGGGGGGGACGGACACCGGGGAGCTGTTTTTT; CDR3 protein: CASRLGGTDTGELFF
clone size: -; V gene: TRBV7-9; D gene: -; J gene: TRBJ2-7; CDR3 DNA: TGTGCCAGCAGCTTAGGGACAAGGAGGGAATTCTCCTACGAGCAGTACTTC; CDR3 protein: CASSLGTRREFSYEQYF
clone size: few; V gene: TRBV5-4; D gene: -; J gene: TRBJ2-5; CDR3 DNA: TGTGCCAGCAGCTTGGGCCCCCTCGGGCAGACTAAAGAGACCCAGTACTTC; CDR3 protein: CASSLGPLGQTKETQYF
clone size: -; V gene: TRBV5-6; D gene: TRBD1; J gene: TRBJ2-5; CDR3 DNA: TGTGCCAGCAGCTTGTTGGGACAGGGAGAGACCCAGTACTTC; CDR3 protein: CASSLLGQGETQYF
clone size: -; V gene: TRBV5-1; D gene: TRBD1; J gene: TRBJ1-2; CDR3 DNA: TGCGCCAGCGGGACGACAGGGAGCAACTATGGCTACACCTTC; CDR3 protein: CASGTTGSNYGYTF
clone size: -; V gene: TRBV20-1; D gene: TRBD2; J gene: TRBJ2-1; CDR3 DNA: TGCAGTGCCAGTCGGGCTAGCGGGGGGGCCCAGGGTGAGCAGTTCTTC; CDR3 protein: CSASRASGGAQGEQFF
clone size: once; V gene: TRBV7-2; D gene: TRBD2; J gene: TRBJ2-2; CDR3 DNA: TGTGCCAGCAGCTGGCGGGGGGGAGACACCGGGGAGCTGTTTTTT; CDR3 protein: CASSWRGGDTGELFF
clone size: -; V gene: TRBV7-9; D gene: -; J gene: TRBJ1-1; CDR3 DNA: TGTGCCAGCAGCTTAAGTCTCAGTGAAGCTTTCTTT; CDR3 protein: CASSLSLSEAFF
clone size: once; V gene: TRBV4-2; D gene: -; J gene: TRBJ2-7; CDR3 DNA: TGTGCCAGCAGCCAGGGGTTCGGGATAACATCAACCTACGAGCAGTACTTC; CDR3 protein: CASSQGFGITSTYEQYF
clone size: -; V gene: TRBV21-1; D gene: -; J gene: TRBJ2-5; CDR3 DNA: TGTGCCAGCAGCAAAGGGACAGGACCCTGGTACTTC; CDR3 protein: CASSKGTGPWYF
clone size: -; V gene: TRBV6-5; D gene: TRBD2; J gene: TRBJ2-1; CDR3 DNA: TGTGCCAGCAGAAGCCTAGCGGGGGGCCCACCTCAGTTCTTC; CDR3 protein: CASRSLAGGPPQFF
clone size: -; V gene: TRBV27; D gene: TRBD1; J gene: TRBJ1-2; CDR3 DNA: TGTGCCAGCAGTTCCCTGGGACAGGCCGGCTATGGCTACACCTTC; CDR3 protein: CASSSLGQAGYGYTF
clone size: -; V gene: TRBV15; D gene: -; J gene: TRBJ1-5; CDR3 DNA: TGTGCCACCAGCAGACCACCTTACAGGGCCATGGACGGTCAGCCCCAGCATTTT; CDR3 protein: CATSRPPYRAMDGQPQHF
clone size: -; V gene: TRBV6-5; D gene: TRBD1; J gene: TRBJ2-3; CDR3 DNA: TGTGCCAGCAGTTACGACAGGGGGGCCGCCACAGATACGCAGTATTTT; CDR3 protein: CASSYDRGAATDTQYF
clone size: -; V gene: TRBV4-1; D gene: -; J gene: TRBJ1-1; CDR3 DNA: TGCGCCAGCAGCCAAGCCTGGAGCCGGAACACTGAAGCTTTCTTT; CDR3 protein: CASSQAWSRNTEAFF
clone size: -; V gene: TRBV27; D gene: -; J gene: TRBJ1-1; CDR3 DNA: TGTGCCAGCACCCCCCATGGAGGGGACACTGAAGCTTTCTTT; CDR3 protein: CASTPHGGDTEAFF
clone size: -; V gene: TRBV6-1; D gene: -; J gene: TRBJ1-2; CDR3 DNA: TGTGCCAGCAGTGAAGCGGGAGAGGGCGGAGGGTACTATGGCTACACCTTC; CDR3 protein: CASSEAGEGGGYYGYTF
clone size: -; V gene: TRBV18; D gene: -; J gene: TRBJ1-4; CDR3 DNA: TGTGCCAGCTCCCCGGACAGTCGCCCCGAAAAACTGTTTTTT; CDR3 protein: CASSPDSRPEKLFF
clone size: once; V gene: TRBV7-9; D gene: -; J gene: TRBJ2-7; CDR3 DNA: TGTGCCAGCAGCTTCGGGACCTACGAGCAGTACTTC; CDR3 protein: CASSFGTYEQYF
clone size: -; V gene: TRBV2; D gene: TRBD2; J gene: TRBJ2-7; CDR3 DNA: TGTGCCAGCAGTCCGACTAGCGGGGGGTCCTACGAGCAGTACTTC; CDR3 protein: CASSPTSGGSYEQYF
clone size: -; V gene: TRBV7-3; D gene: -; J gene: TRBJ1-1; CDR3 DNA: TGTGCCAGCAGCTTAACGTCGGGGAGGGCTTTCTTT; CDR3 protein: CASSLTSGRAFF
clone size: once; V gene: TRBV6-6; D gene: -; J gene: TRBJ1-6; CDR3 DNA: TGTGCCAGCAGAACCCAGAGCGCGGCTCATTCACCCCTCCACTTT; CDR3 protein: CASRTQSAAHSPLHF
clone size: -; V gene: TRBV11-2; D gene: -; J gene: TRBJ2-3; CDR3 DNA: TGTGCCAGCAGCTTCAACAGGGATGGAGATACGCAGTATTTT; CDR3 protein: CASSFNRDGDTQYF
clone size: -; V gene: TRBV6-5; D gene: -; J gene: TRBJ1-4; CDR3 DNA: TGTGCCAGCAGTCTACGGGACAAGGATAAACTGTTTTTT; CDR3 protein: CASSLRDKDKLFF
clone size: -; V gene: TRBV4-1; D gene: -; J gene: TRBJ1-2; CDR3 DNA: TGCGCCAGCAGCCAAGATATGAGGCCCAACTATGGCTACACCTTC; CDR3 protein: CASSQDMRPNYGYTF
clone size: -; V gene: TRBV19; D gene: TRBD1; J gene: TRBJ1-1; CDR3 DNA: TGTGCCAGTAGTCCAGGACAGGGGAACACTGAAGCTTTCTTT; CDR3 protein: CASSPGQGNTEAFF
clone size: -; V gene: TRBV15; D gene: -; J gene: TRBJ2-5; CDR3 DNA: TGTGCCACCAGCCGTCGCGGGGACCACCAAGAGACCCAGTACTTC; CDR3 protein: CATSRRGDHQETQYF
clone size: few; V gene: TRBV13; D gene: -; J gene: TRBJ1-6; CDR3 DNA: TGTGCCAGCAGCCCCAGGCGCTTAAGCTCCTATAATTCACCCCTCCACTTT; CDR3 protein: CASSPRRLSSYNSPLHF
clone size: -; V gene: TRBV7-2; D gene: TRBD2; J gene: TRBJ2-1; CDR3 DNA: TGTGCCAGCAGCTTAGTGGTCCGGACTAGCGGGCTTACGAATGAGCAGTTCTTC; CDR3 protein: CASSLVVRTSGLTNEQFF
clone size: -; V gene: TRBV12-3/TRBV12-4; D gene: TRBD1; J gene: TRBJ1-1; CDR3 DNA: TGTGCCAGCAGTCCGACGACAGGGGTTGCTTTCTTT; CDR3 protein: CASSPTTGVAFF
clone size: -; V gene: TRBV6-5; D gene: -; J gene: TRBJ2-3; CDR3 DNA: TGTGCCAGCAGTTACGCGGGGCCCCCGAATACGCAGTATTTT; CDR3 protein: CASSYAGPPNTQYF
clone size: -; V gene: TRBV7-2; D gene: -; J gene: TRBJ1-1; CDR3 DNA: TGTGCCAGCAGCTCATCCGGGACTGGGGCTTTCTTT; CDR3 protein: CASSSSGTGAFF
clone size: few; V gene: TRBV5-6; D gene: TRBD2; J gene: TRBJ2-1; CDR3 DNA: TGTGCCAGCAGCCCCGGGGGGACTAGCGGCCTCTACAATGAGCAGTTCTTC; CDR3 protein: CASSPGGTSGLYNEQFF
clone size: -; V gene: TRBV5-1; D gene: -; J gene: TRBJ1-1; CDR3 DNA: TGCGCCAGCAGCTTAGAGCCTCGCCAGACACGGAACACTGAAGCTTTCTTT; CDR3 protein: CASSLEPRQTRNTEAFF
clone size: -; V gene: TRBV19; D gene: TRBD2; J gene: TRBJ2-1; CDR3 DNA: TGTGCCACCACGTTGTCGCAGGGAGGGTACAATGAGCAGTTCTTC; CDR3 protein: CATTLSQGGYNEQFF
clone size: -; V gene: TRBV6-5; D gene: TRBD2; J gene: TRBJ2-2; CDR3 DNA: TGTGCCAGCAGTTACCGGGACTACTTCACCGGGGAGCTGTTTTTT; CDR3 protein: CASSYRDYFTGELFF
clone size: -; V gene: TRBV4-2; D gene: -; J gene: TRBJ1-2; CDR3 DNA: TGTGCCAGCAGCCTTTTAAACAGGGCGGAGGGCTACACCTTC; CDR3 protein: CASSLLNRAEGYTF
clone size: -; V gene: TRBV5-1; D gene: -; J gene: TRBJ2-1; CDR3 DNA: TGCGCCAGCAGCTTGTGGGGGCTGGAGTCCCAACTTTACAATGAGCAGTTCTTC; CDR3 protein: CASSLWGLESQLYNEQFF
clone size: -; V gene: TRBV6-5; D gene: -; J gene: TRBJ2-3; CDR3 DNA: TGTGCCAGCAGTTATTCTACGGGGGGCCCGGGTACGCAGTATTTT; CDR3 protein: CASSYSTGGPGTQYF
clone size: -; V gene: TRBV5-1; D gene: TRBD1; J gene: TRBJ1-1; CDR3 DNA: TGCGCCAGCAGCCAGGAGGTGGGACAGGAGGCTTTCTTT; CDR3 protein: CASSQEVGQEAFF
clone size: -; V gene: TRBV6-6; D gene: TRBD1; J gene: TRBJ2-4; CDR3 DNA: TGTGCCAGCAGTCACGACAGGGGGCTAGCCAAAAACATTCAGTACTTC; CDR3 protein: CASSHDRGLAKNIQYF
clone size: -; V gene: TRBV19; D gene: -; J gene: TRBJ2-5; CDR3 DNA: TGTGCCAGTAGTACAGGGCGAGAGACCCAGTACTTC; CDR3 protein: CASSTGRETQYF
clone size: -; V gene: TRBV6-1; D gene: -; J gene: TRBJ2-3; CDR3 DNA: TGTGCCAGCAGTGATGAGGGGGGGCGACTTTTGCCAGATACGCAGTATTTT; CDR3 protein: CASSDEGGRLLPDTQYF
clone size: -; V gene: TRBV2; D gene: -; J gene: TRBJ1-1; CDR3 DNA: TGTGCCAGCTTATCCTCTCAGGCCATGAACACTGAAGCTTTCTTT; CDR3 protein: CASLSSQAMNTEAFF
clone size: -; V gene: TRBV4-2; D gene: TRBD1; J gene: TRBJ1-2; CDR3 DNA: TGTGCCAGCAGCCAAGAGGTAGTAGGGGGCTCCGACTACACCTTC; CDR3 protein: CASSQEVVGGSDYTF
clone size: -; V gene: TRBV7-9; D gene: TRBD1; J gene: TRBJ1-3; CDR3 DNA: TGTGCCAGCAGCCACATTGACAGGGGAACGGGAAACACCATATATTTT; CDR3 protein: CASSHIDRGTGNTIYF
clone size: -; V gene: TRBV19; D gene: -; J gene: TRBJ1-1; CDR3 DNA: TGTGCCAGTAGAGACAGGATGAACACTGAAGCTTTCTTT; CDR3 protein: CASRDRMNTEAFF
clone size: -; V gene: TRBV5-4; D gene: TRBD1; J gene: TRBJ1-2; CDR3 DNA: TGTGCCAGCAGCCTCCAGGACAGGGTCGATGGCTACACCTTC; CDR3 protein: CASSLQDRVDGYTF
clone size: -; V gene: TRBV7-2; D gene: TRBD2; J gene: TRBJ2-7; CDR3 DNA: TGTGCCAGCAGCTTTTCTAGCGGGGGGCCCCTGGAGACCTACGAGCAGTACTTC; CDR3 protein: CASSFSSGGPLETYEQYF
clone size: -; V gene: TRBV18; D gene: TRBD1; J gene: TRBJ1-1; CDR3 DNA: TGTGCCAGCTCCCAAACCGGGACAGGGACCCATGAAGCTTTCTTT; CDR3 protein: CASSQTGTGTHEAFF
clone size: few; V gene: TRBV5-1; D gene: -; J gene: TRBJ1-1; CDR3 DNA: TGCGCCAGCAGCCTGGGTGAAGGGGGATGGGTCACTGAAGCTTTCTTT; CDR3 protein: CASSLGEGGWVTEAFF
clone size: -; V gene: TRBV7-2; D gene: -; J gene: TRBJ1-2; CDR3 DNA: TGTGCCAGCAGCGAGCAGGCAGGGGATCTCTTTGGCTACACCTTC; CDR3 protein: CASSEQAGDLFGYTF
clone size: -; V gene: TRBV6-6; D gene: TRBD2; J gene: TRBJ2-7; CDR3 DNA: TGTGCCAGCAGGAGTCCGGGACTAGCGGGGGGCTACGAGCAGTACTTC; CDR3 protein: CASRSPGLAGGYEQYF
clone size: -; V gene: TRBV29-1; D gene: TRBD2; J gene: TRBJ2-7; CDR3 DNA: TGCAGCGTGAGCGGGGTGGGCGAGCAGTACTTC; CDR3 protein: CSVSGVGEQYF
clone size: -; V gene: TRBV19; D gene: TRBD2; J gene: TRBJ2-1; CDR3 DNA: TGTGCCAGTAGTTTGGCTAGCGGGGGGCCCAACAATGAGCAGTTCTTC; CDR3 protein: CASSLASGGPNNEQFF